This T cell receptor beta chain was obtained from a study of siplizumab effects on memory and regulatory T cells. Findings of the study overall: There was no confirmation of the suppressive function of proliferating Tregs from siplizumab cultures.

The protocol was immunoSEQ multiplex PCR, while the TCRdb copy is restricted to in-frame clones and leaves out a portion. In the table there are 100,000 or so clones, about 95% of which are singletons. In regard to this clone: No antigen is known for it.

Sample: Tregs sorted from blood. The sequence came from a human donor in good health.

The CDR3 protein is CASSLQTPTGNTIYF. The CDR3, as DNA: TGTGCCAGCAGCTTACAAACTCCGACTGGAAACACCATATATTTT. V gene TRBV11-3 combines with J gene TRBJ1-3; D remains unclear. Trimming stripped 2 bases from V and 2 bases from J, with 10 bases between. Germline-derived CDR1 and CDR2 are SGHNT and YENEEA. CDR3 size: 15 residues.